Below are 13 T cell receptor beta chains sequenced from a single sample in a study of cytomegalovirus exposure and HLA in healthy donors. Clones were read by immunoSEQ multiplex PCR, and TCRdb kept only the in-frame ones, dropping some. The sample has 300,000 to 450,000 clones, 80% to 90% seen once; the top ten hold roughly 0.75%. Sequencing used PBMCs. The source of these receptors is a woman aged 18-29 years in good health and CMV-seronegative.

CDR3 DNA sequence: TGTGCCAGCAGCTATACCGGGACAGGGACCAAAAACATTCAGTACTTC. Its translation: CASSYTGTGTKNIQYF. The chain couples TRBV5-6 to TRBJ2-4, with 9 nucleotides matching TRBD1. V lost 3 bases to trimming and J lost 2 bases; unmatched junction nucleotides: 6. The CDR3 length is 16 residues. The germline gives CDR1 SGHDT, CDR2 YYEEEE.

This rearrangement joins TRBV7-9 to TRBJ2-6; 9 bases are shared with TRBD1. The CDR3 has 18 amino acids. CDR1 SEHNR and CDR2 FQNEAQ come from the germline V gene (reference sequence). The ends lost 5 bases at V and 1 base at J; junction bases unmatched: 9. The CDR3, as DNA: TGTGCCAGCAGCGTTCCGGGACAGGGACCTTCTGGGGCCAACGTCCTGACTTTC. This sequence encodes CASSVPGQGPSGANVLTF.

The rearrangement joins TRBV28 to TRBJ1-2, with D possibly TRBD1 on 5 matching bases. Germline V gene sequence: CDR1 MDHEN, CDR2 SYDVKM. V lost 7 bases, J lost 4 bases, and 10 bases lay in between. This CDR3 comprises 12 residues. CDR3 DNA: TGTGCCAGCATGGGGCGTTCCTATGGCTACACCTTC. It is translated as CASMGRSYGYTF.

To note about this clone: The same CDR3 also results from other DNA sequences found in this sample. The chain carries TRBV6-1 and TRBJ1-1; no clear D. Germline CDR1 MNHNS, CDR2 SASEGT. The CDR3 has 13 residues. V lost 3 bases to trimming and J lost 2 bases, with 7 bases between them. In DNA, the CDR3 is TGTGCCAGCAGTGAGGGCAGAAACACTGAAGCTTTCTTT. Encoded protein: CASSEGRNTEAFF.

The genes are TRBV5-1 and TRBJ1-4; D remains unclear. Germline V gene sequence: CDR1 SGHRS, CDR2 YFSETQ. This CDR3 region has 15 residues. V was pared by 3 bases and J by 2 bases, with 11 bases between. CDR3 DNA sequence: TGCGCCAGCAGCTCCGACTTGGGTACTAATGAAAAACTGTTTTTT. Protein: CASSSDLGTNEKLFF.

This rearrangement joins TRBV14 to TRBJ2-7; 8 bases align to TRBD1. Germline CDR1 and CDR2: SGHDN and FVKESK. The junction had 1 base not matched to a gene; V was cut back by 1 base and J by 2 bases. The CDR3 is 14 residues long. In DNA, the CDR3 is TGTGCCAGCAGCCAAGGGACAGGGACCTACGAGCAGTACTTC. The encoded protein is CASSQGTGTYEQYF.

This clone was seen a few times. The V call is TRBV7-6, the J call TRBJ2-1; TRBD2 matches 7 bases. V shed 5 bases and J 9 bases; nucleotides not matched to a gene: 10. CDR3 length: 14 amino acids. The V gene's germline CDR1 is SGHVS and CDR2 FNYEAQ. CDR3 region: CASSLGLEASEQFF. CDR3 bases: TGTGCCAGCAGCCTAGGACTAGAGGCTAGTGAGCAGTTCTTC.

J is TRBJ1-1 and V is TRBV11-2; no clear D gene. V shed 5 bases and J shed 6 bases, with 13 bases lying between them. This CDR3 has 13 residues. Germline CDR1 and CDR2: SGHAT and FQNNGV. The CDR3 loop reads CASSIALRAEAFF. The CDR3 coding sequence is TGTGCCAGCAGCATAGCCTTGAGGGCTGAAGCTTTCTTT.

The rearrangement joins TRBV19 to TRBJ2-1; 9 bases are a match to TRBD2. Germline CDR1 and CDR2: LNHDA and SQIVND (reference sequence). This CDR3 has 14 residues. The V segment lost 7 bases and the J segment 1 base; nucleotides outside the gene matches: 2. The CDR3 reads CASTAGGSYNEQFF. The CDR3 DNA sequence: TGTGCCAGTACTGCGGGAGGGTCCTACAATGAGCAGTTCTTC.

This clone was picked up a small number of times. The rearrangement uses TRBV10-1 and TRBJ2-3; D uncertain. Germline V gene data show CDR1 as WNHNN and CDR2 as SYGVQD (reference sequence). This CDR3 spans 12 amino acids. V shed 3 bases and J shed 4 bases, with 5 bases lying between them. CDR3: CASSDGSDTQYF. The CDR3 coding sequence is TGCGCCAGCAGTGACGGTTCAGATACGCAGTATTTT.

This chain connects TRBV6-5 to TRBJ1-2, with D maybe TRBD1 (6 bases). The germline CDR1 and CDR2 sequences are MNHEY and SVGAGI. This CDR3 has 13 residues. V was trimmed by 8 bases and J by 3 bases, leaving 13 bases between them. In DNA, the CDR3 is TGTGCCAGCGGGCGGACAGACCACTATGGCTACACCTTC. Translated: CASGRTDHYGYTF.

This chain joins TRBV27 and TRBJ1-5; D is perhaps TRBD1 (6 bases). The CDR3 loop spans 18 amino acids. V was clipped by 6 bases and J by 1 base, with 22 bases between them. Germline values: CDR1 MNHEY, CDR2 SMNVEV (reference sequence). CDR3 in DNA: TGTGCCAGCAGCTCCATAGGGGGGGGCGGTCACAGCAATCAGCCCCAGCATTTT. This encodes CASSSIGGGGHSNQPQHF.

The rearrangement uses TRBV5-4 and TRBJ2-7, with TRBD1 matching 8 bases. This CDR3 has 13 residues. Germline V gene lookup returns CDR1 SGHNT and CDR2 YYREEE (reference sequence). After removal of 3 bases from V and 3 bases from J, the junction contained 2 bases not matched to a gene. The CDR3 DNA reads TGTGCCAGCAGCTCGGACAGGGTCTACGAGCAGTACTTC. Encoded protein: CASSSDRVYEQYF.